The rows below give T cell receptor beta chains drawn from one sample of a study of T cells in Graves' hyperthyroidism and ophthalmopathy. TCRdb analysed the multiplex PCR reads with MiXCR anew, one entry per CDR3 protein. This sample has 380,000 or so distinct CDR3 sequences, with about 13% found just once. The specimen sequenced was blood. Receptors originate from a man aged 30 to 39 with Graves' hyperthyroidism that later progressed to Graves' ophthalmopathy. CDR3s include the opening cysteine and the closing phenylalanine or tryptophan. A D gene is named only where the DNA matches it firmly. Clone size appears in some rows only: once, few, many, or a class for an expanded clone.

>NA|TRBJ1-4|few|TRBV24-1
CATSDPGSNEKLFF
TGTGCCACCAGTGACCCGGGTTCTAATGAAAAACTGTTTTTT
>NA|TRBJ2-1|many|TRBV2
CASTYRPDNEQFF
TGTGCCAGCACCTATAGACCGGACAATGAGCAGTTCTTC
>NA|TRBJ1-2|few|TRBV10-3
CAISQLFGYGYTF
TGTGCCATCAGTCAGTTGTTTGGCTATGGCTACACCTTC
>NA|TRBJ2-7|NA|TRBV9
CASSVDPGSSYEQYF
TGTGCCAGCAGCGTAGACCCGGGGAGCTCCTACGAGCAGTACTTC
>NA|TRBJ1-1|few|TRBV19
CASSMGQSNTEAFF
TGTGCCAGTAGTATGGGGCAGTCGAACACTGAAGCTTTCTTT
>NA|TRBJ1-2|few|TRBV30
CAWKGLGGDGYTF
TGTGCCTGGAAGGGGTTGGGGGGCGATGGCTACACCTTC
>TRBD2|TRBJ2-1|many|TRBV12-3/TRBV12-4
CASSTRLAGTKYGSYNEQFF
TGTGCCAGCAGTACTCGACTAGCGGGTACGAAATACGGCTCCTACAATGAGCAGTTCTTC
>TRBD1|TRBJ1-5|many|TRBV20-1
CSARPPATGINQPQHF
TGCAGTGCTAGACCCCCCGCGACAGGGATCAATCAGCCCCAGCATTTT
>NA|TRBJ2-5|many|TRBV11-2
CASSWTNQETQYF
TGTGCCAGCAGCTGGACTAACCAAGAGACCCAGTACTTC
>NA|TRBJ2-4|many|TRBV20-1
CSARGDRRDIAKNIQYF
TGCAGTGCTAGAGGAGACAGAAGGGATATAGCCAAAAACATTCAGTACTTC
>NA|TRBJ1-2|few|TRBV4-1
CASSQDNINYGYTF
TGCGCCAGCAGCCAAGATAACATTAACTATGGCTACACCTTC
>TRBD1|TRBJ1-2|many|TRBV6-1
CASSTEGAAVYGYTF
TGTGCCAGCAGTACCGAGGGGGCAGCAGTCTATGGCTACACCTTC
>NA|TRBJ1-5|NA|TRBV3-1
CASSQLSNQPQHF
TGTGCCAGCAGCCAATTAAGCAATCAGCCCCAGCATTTT
>NA|TRBJ2-2|many|TRBV5-6
CASSWTGELFF
TGTGCCAGCAGCTGGACCGGGGAGCTGTTTTTT
>NA|TRBJ2-3|many|TRBV9
CASSEGVSDTQYF
TGTGCCAGCAGCGAGGGGGTCTCAGATACGCAGTATTTT
>TRBD2|TRBJ2-7|many|TRBV13
CASSKGALAGDLNYEQYF
TGTGCCAGCAGCAAAGGTGCCCTAGCGGGGGACCTGAACTACGAGCAGTACTTC
>NA|TRBJ2-2|many|TRBV11-2
CASSLRPVNTGELFF
TGTGCCAGCAGCTTACGTCCGGTGAACACCGGGGAGCTGTTTTTT
>TRBD2|TRBJ2-1|many|TRBV11-2
CASSYTSGDYNEQFF
TGTGCCAGCAGCTACACTAGCGGGGACTACAATGAGCAGTTCTTC
>TRBD1|TRBJ1-4|NA|TRBV12-5
CASGLVVPGGWEKLFF
TGTGCTAGTGGTTTGGTCGTACCAGGGGGCTGGGAAAAACTGTTTTTT
>NA|TRBJ2-7|few|TRBV30
CAWSARSTRDEQYF
TGTGCCTGGAGTGCCCGATCCACGCGGGACGAGCAGTACTTC
>TRBD1|TRBJ1-2|many|TRBV11-3
CASSLGTGSVFGYTF
TGTGCCAGCAGCTTAGGGACAGGGTCGGTGTTCGGCTACACCTTC
>NA|TRBJ1-6|many|TRBV6-1
CASSGGRDRSNSPLHF
TGTGCCAGCAGTGGTGGCCGCGACAGGTCTAATTCACCCCTCCACTTT